This TCR beta chain was recorded in a study of T cell repertoires in cytomegalovirus infection. Points from the study as a whole: Carriers of CMV plus the relevant HLA were identified by cumulative public TCR beta family frequency.

TCRdb re-analysed the reads in MiXCR, keeping a single row per CDR3 protein. Of about 160,000 distinct CDR3 sequences listed, roughly 15% are singletons. Ten or more counts support this clonotype. Its antigen is not known. The germline V gene has CDR1 SGHTA and CDR2 FQGNSA. The CDR3 is 12 amino acids. V lost 6 bases and J lost 7, with 10 bases in between. The receptor was derived from a human donor in good health (CMV status not recorded). Some clones in this sample may be carry-over from other donors' samples. Sequencing used CD8+ T cells from PBMCs. This sequence joins TRBV7-2 and TRBJ2-1; D gene uncertain. The CDR3 sequence: CASSSGPNEQFF. The CDR3 region has the DNA TGTGCCAGCAGTTCTGGCCCTAATGAGCAGTTCTTC.